The clone carrying this TCR beta chain turned up a few times. This entry belongs to a study of blood T cells in healthy people across ages. The amount of total RNA extracted per sample was at least 6 micrograms. This CDR3 has 16 amino acids. Germline CDR1 is LGHDT and CDR2 is YNNKEL (reference sequence). V was pared by 4 bases and J by 2 bases, with 4 bases of the junction left unmatched. A J-beta primer mix and a sample-barcoded 5' primer were used in a second PCR of roughly 7 to 12 cycles. TCRdb reanalysed the 5' RACE reads using MiXCR and keeps one entry per CDR3 protein. The table lists some 1.8 million distinct CDR3 sequences, approximately 40% of them singletons.

The sequenced sample consisted of blood. The receptor's source is a human donor in good health. J is TRBJ2-3 and V is TRBV3-1; 12 positions agree with TRBD2. The CDR3 DNA sequence: TGTGCCAGCAGCCCGAGACTAGCGGGGGACACAGATACGCAGTATTTT. Amino acid sequence: CASSPRLAGDTDTQYF.